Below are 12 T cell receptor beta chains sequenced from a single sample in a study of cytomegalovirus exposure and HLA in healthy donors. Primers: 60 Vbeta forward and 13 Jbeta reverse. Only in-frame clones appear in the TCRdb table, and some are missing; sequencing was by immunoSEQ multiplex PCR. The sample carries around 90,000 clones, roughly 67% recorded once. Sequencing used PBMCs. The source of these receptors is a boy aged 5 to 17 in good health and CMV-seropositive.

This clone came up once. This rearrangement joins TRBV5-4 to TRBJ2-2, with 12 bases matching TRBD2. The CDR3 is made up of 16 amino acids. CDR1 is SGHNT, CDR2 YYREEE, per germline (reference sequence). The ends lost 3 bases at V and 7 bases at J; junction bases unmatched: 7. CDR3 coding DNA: TGTGCCAGCAGCTCGCCTAGCGGGGGGGCCGGCGGGGAGCTGTTTTTT. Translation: CASSSPSGGAGGELFF.

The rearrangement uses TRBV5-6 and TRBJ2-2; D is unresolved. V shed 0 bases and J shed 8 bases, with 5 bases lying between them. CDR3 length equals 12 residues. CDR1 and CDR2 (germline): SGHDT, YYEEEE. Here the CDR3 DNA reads TGTGCCAGCAGCTTGGTACATGGGGAGCTGTTTTTT. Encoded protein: CASSLVHGELFF.

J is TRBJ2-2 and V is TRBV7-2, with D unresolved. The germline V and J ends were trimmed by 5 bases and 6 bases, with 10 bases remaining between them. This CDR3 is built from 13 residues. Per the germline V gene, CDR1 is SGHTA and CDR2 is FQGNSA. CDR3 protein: CASSPRIAGELFF. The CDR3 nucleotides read TGTGCCAGCAGCCCGAGGATCGCCGGGGAGCTGTTTTTT.

The CDR3 reads CASSLSGLAGYEQYF. In DNA, the CDR3 is TGTGCCAGCAGCTTATCGGGACTAGCGGGTTACGAGCAGTACTTC. V is TRBV5-5 and J is TRBJ2-7; 12 nucleotides line up with TRBD2. The V and J ends lost 2 bases and 4 bases, in that order; junction bases with no gene match: 4. Germline lookup yields CDR1 SGHKS and CDR2 YYEKEE (reference sequence). This CDR3 has 15 amino acids.

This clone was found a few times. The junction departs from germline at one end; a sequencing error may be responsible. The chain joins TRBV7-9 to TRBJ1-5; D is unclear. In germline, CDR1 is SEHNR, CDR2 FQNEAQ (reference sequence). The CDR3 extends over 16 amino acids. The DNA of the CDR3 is TGTTCCAGCAGCTTTTGGGTTGGAGTTCGGAATCAGCCCCAGCATTTT. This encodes CSSSFWVGVRNQPQHF.

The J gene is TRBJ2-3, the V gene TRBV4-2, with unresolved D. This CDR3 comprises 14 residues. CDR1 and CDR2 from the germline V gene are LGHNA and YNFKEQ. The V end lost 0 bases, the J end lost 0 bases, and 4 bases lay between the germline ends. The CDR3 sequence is CASSQDRSTDTQYF. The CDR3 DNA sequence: TGTGCCAGCAGCCAAGACAGAAGCACAGATACGCAGTATTTT.

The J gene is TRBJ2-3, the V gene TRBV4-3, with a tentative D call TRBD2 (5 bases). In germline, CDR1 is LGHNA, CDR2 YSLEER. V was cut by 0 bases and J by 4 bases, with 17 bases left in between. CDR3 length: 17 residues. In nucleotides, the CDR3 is TGCGCCAGCAGCCAAGATGGGCCGGGATCTATAGCAGATACGCAGTATTTT. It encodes CASSQDGPGSIADTQYF.

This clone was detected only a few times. CDR3 protein: CAWSALAGGPYDTQYF. The DNA of the CDR3 is TGTGCCTGGAGTGCTCTAGCGGGGGGGCCGTACGATACGCAGTATTTT. This chain joins TRBV30 and TRBJ2-3; 12 nucleotides align to TRBD2. V was pared by 1 base and J by 6 bases, with 8 bases of the junction left unmatched. The CDR3 spans 16 residues. Per germline, CDR1 GTSNPN and CDR2 SVGIG (reference sequence).

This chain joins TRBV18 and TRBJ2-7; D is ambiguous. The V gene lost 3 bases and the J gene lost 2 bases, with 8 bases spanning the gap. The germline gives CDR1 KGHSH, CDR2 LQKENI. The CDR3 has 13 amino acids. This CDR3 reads CASSPGSTYEQYF. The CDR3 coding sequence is TGTGCCAGCTCACCGGGCAGCACCTACGAGCAGTACTTC.

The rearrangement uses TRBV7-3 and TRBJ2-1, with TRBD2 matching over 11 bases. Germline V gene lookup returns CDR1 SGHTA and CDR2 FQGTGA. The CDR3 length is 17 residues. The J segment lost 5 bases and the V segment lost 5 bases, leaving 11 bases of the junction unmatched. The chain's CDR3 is CASSTPTGTSGHNEQFF. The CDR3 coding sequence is TGTGCCAGCAGCACACCTACCGGGACTAGCGGCCACAATGAGCAGTTCTTC.

CDR3 sequence reads: CAWRQQGLGDGYTF. For the CDR3, the DNA is TGTGCCTGGAGACAACAGGGATTGGGGGATGGCTACACCTTC. The rearrangement joins TRBV30 to TRBJ1-2; weak D call: TRBD1 (6 bases). Germline CDR1 reads GTSNPN; CDR2 reads SVGIG (reference sequence). V lost 3 bases, J lost 6 bases, and 17 bases lay in between. The CDR3 length is 14 residues.

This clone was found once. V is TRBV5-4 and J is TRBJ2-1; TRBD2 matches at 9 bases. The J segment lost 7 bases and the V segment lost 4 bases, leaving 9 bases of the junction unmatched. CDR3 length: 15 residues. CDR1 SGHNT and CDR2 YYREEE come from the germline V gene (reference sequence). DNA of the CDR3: TGTGCCAGCAGCGAGATAGCGGGAGTTGTGAATGAGCAGTTCTTC. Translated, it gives CASSEIAGVVNEQFF.